The 5 T cell receptor beta chains reported below all come from one sample, sequenced in a study of OX40 agonist ivuxolimab in advanced cancers. Method: immunoSEQ multiplex PCR; TCRdb's copy keeps in-frame clones and lacks some. The table shows roughly 73,000 clones, with 84% occurring only once. The sequencing here drew on CD4+ or CD8+ T cells sorted from blood, taken in a trial of the OX40 agonist ivuxolimab. The origin of the receptors is an adult with an advanced solid tumor such as melanoma, head and neck, liver or kidney cancer.

J is TRBJ2-1 and V is TRBV5-1, with TRBD2 identical over 12 bases. The CDR3 spans 14 residues. The ends lost 9 bases at V and 8 bases at J; junction bases unmatched: 9. Germline V gene lookup returns CDR1 SGHRS and CDR2 YFSETQ. CDR3 sequence reads: CATKTSGRSDEQFF. CDR3 in DNA: TGCGCCACCAAGACTAGCGGGAGATCGGATGAGCAGTTCTTC. The full variable domain, in which reference TRBV5-1 and TRBJ2-1 provide the parts outside the CDR3, is KAGVTQTPRYLIKTRGQQVTLSCSPISGHRSVSWYQQTPGQGLQFLFEYFSETQRNKGNFPGRFSGRQFSNSRSEMNVSTLELGDSALYLCATKTSGRSDEQFFGPGTRLTVL.

The J gene is TRBJ2-2, the V gene TRBV2; tentative D call: TRBD1 (5 bases). The germline V gene encodes CDR1 SNHLY and CDR2 FYNNEI. Trimming took off 6 bases at V and 4 bases at J, with 15 bases between the two ends. The CDR3 length is 15 residues. This CDR3 is CASRVQIQATGELFF. In DNA, the CDR3 is TGTGCCAGCAGAGTACAGATACAGGCCACCGGGGAGCTGTTTTTT.

This chain's CDR3 is CAWSVRRGLNYEQYF. CDR3 DNA: TGTGCCTGGAGTGTACGAAGAGGGTTGAACTACGAGCAGTACTTC. The gene calls are TRBV30 and TRBJ2-7, with D perhaps TRBD2 (5 bases). Trimming pared 0 bases from V and 3 bases from J, leaving 15 bases between. The CDR3 extends over 15 amino acids. Germline V CDR1 and CDR2: GTSNPN, SVGIG (reference sequence).

CDR3 residues: CASSSGLGSNQPQHF. The CDR3, as DNA: TGTGCCAGCAGCTCCGGGTTGGGGAGCAATCAGCCCCAGCATTTT. The chain carries TRBV2 and TRBJ1-5; D remains unclear. The CDR3 runs 15 residues. V was pared by 6 bases and J by 1 base, with 13 bases between. CDR1 and CDR2 from the germline V gene are SNHLY and FYNNEI.

The chain joins TRBV11-3 to TRBJ2-1; 12 bases line up with TRBD2. The J segment lost 3 bases and the V segment lost 1 base, leaving 4 bases of the junction unmatched. The CDR3 covers 17 residues. Germline-derived CDR1 and CDR2 are SGHNT and YENEEA. The CDR3 reads CASSLGLLAGGYNEQFF. For the CDR3, the DNA is TGTGCCAGCAGCTTAGGGTTACTAGCGGGAGGCTACAATGAGCAGTTCTTC.